The 25 T cell receptor beta chains in this list originate from one sample, sequenced in a study of blood T cell repertoires in COVID-19. Assay: immunoSEQ multiplex PCR; the TCRdb copy retains only in-frame clones and omits some. The sample holds about 210,000 clones, 80% to 90% seen once. The source material was peripheral blood. All receptors come from a man in his forties or fifties with acute or convalescent COVID-19.

The chain recombines TRBV9 with TRBJ2-1, with 8 bases fitting TRBD2. This CDR3 comprises 16 residues. After removal of 4 bases from V and 3 bases from J, the junction contained 9 bases not matched to a gene. Germline loops: CDR1 SGDLS, CDR2 YYNGEE. CDR3 protein: CASSINSGTYYNEQFF. DNA for the CDR3: TGTGCCAGCAGCATAAATAGCGGGACCTACTACAATGAGCAGTTCTTC.

The chain recombines TRBV28 with TRBJ2-2, with 7 bases matching TRBD2. With V trimmed by 8 bases and J by 1 base, 13 bases remained unmatched. This CDR3 region has 17 residues. Germline CDR1 is MDHEN and CDR2 is SYDVKM. The CDR3 DNA follows: TGTGCCAGCTCTCTTGTATGGCTAGCGGAGAACACCGGGGAGCTGTTTTTT. It is translated as CASSLVWLAENTGELFF.

The gene calls are TRBV7-9 and TRBJ1-2; a possible D gene is TRBD1 (6 bases). The CDR3 spans 14 residues. Trimming left V 5 bases short and J 7 bases short, with 17 bases between. Germline CDR1 is SEHNR and CDR2 is FQNEAQ (reference sequence). The DNA of the CDR3 is TGTGCCAGCAGCCCCCCCAGGGGCCTAACTGGCTACACCTTC. Protein: CASSPPRGLTGYTF.

This chain joins TRBV27 and TRBJ2-7; no clear D. V lost 8 bases and J 1 base, leaving 12 bases between the germline ends. Germline loops: CDR1 MNHEY, CDR2 SMNVEV (reference sequence). This CDR3 contains 13 residues. The CDR3 region is CASGNLVSYEQYF. CDR3 sequence (DNA): TGTGCCAGCGGAAATCTAGTTTCCTACGAGCAGTACTTC.

The chain couples TRBV19 to TRBJ2-1, with TRBD1 matching 7 bases. V dropped 1 base and J dropped 4; count of bases not matched to a gene: 1. The CDR3 sequence is 14 residues long. Looked up from germline, CDR1 is LNHDA and CDR2 is SQIVND (reference sequence). CDR3 region: CASSIGGQYNEQFF. DNA for the CDR3: TGTGCCAGTAGTATAGGGGGACAGTACAATGAGCAGTTCTTC. The variable domain in full, completed from reference TRBV19 and TRBJ2-1, reads DGGITQSPKYLFRKEGQNVTLSCEQNLNHDAMYWYRQDPGQGLRLIYYSQIVNDFQKGDIAEGYSVSREKKESFPLTVTSAQKNPTAFYLCASSIGGQYNEQFFGPGTRLTVL.

This chain connects TRBV5-8 to TRBJ2-1; D is possibly TRBD1 (5 bases). CDR1 and CDR2 from the germline V gene are SGHTS and YDEGEE. Trimming took off 6 bases at V and 0 bases at J, with 10 bases between the two ends. The CDR3 runs 14 residues. This chain's CDR3 is CASNRRSSYNEQFF. For the CDR3, the DNA is TGTGCCAGCAACAGGCGAAGCTCCTACAATGAGCAGTTCTTC.

The chain uses TRBV18 and TRBJ2-1, with 12 bases lining up with TRBD2. Germline assignment: CDR1 KGHSH and CDR2 LQKENI. The V gene end was trimmed by 0 bases and the J gene end by 9 bases; junction bases not matched to a gene: 12. This CDR3 is built from 18 residues. CDR3 DNA: TGTGCCAGCTCACCACCGTCTAGCGGGAGGGTGACGGTTATTGAGCAGTTCTTC. Its protein product is CASSPPSSGRVTVIEQFF.

CDR3 in amino acids: CASSGGGDLNTEAFF. The CDR3 DNA reads TGCGCCAGCAGTGGAGGGGGGGATCTGAACACTGAAGCTTTCTTT. The chain carries TRBV10-2 and TRBJ1-1, with a possible D match to TRBD1 (6 bases). Germline CDR1 reads WSHSY; CDR2 reads SAAADI. CDR3 size: 15 residues. The ends were cut back, 4 bases at V and 0 bases at J, with 12 bases in the middle.

Here the CDR3 DNA reads TGTGCCAGTAGTAACGGACAGTCCTCGACGGCTGAAGCTTTCTTT. Translation gives CASSNGQSSTAEAFF. The chain links TRBV19 to TRBJ1-1, with a tentative D call TRBD1 (6 bases). This CDR3 spans 15 amino acids. Germline lookup yields CDR1 LNHDA and CDR2 SQIVND (reference sequence). Trimming took 4 bases from V and 6 from J, leaving 18 bases between them.

The chain carries TRBV5-1 and TRBJ2-3; 11 bases match TRBD2. The V segment lost 0 bases and the J segment 0 bases; nucleotides outside the gene matches: 3. The CDR3 has 17 residues. CDR1 and CDR2 (germline): SGHRS, YFSETQ. This CDR3 reads CASSLGASGGSTDTQYF. CDR3 nucleotide sequence: TGCGCCAGCAGCTTGGGAGCTAGCGGGGGGAGCACAGATACGCAGTATTTT. Full variable domain (missing parts from reference TRBV5-1 and TRBJ2-3): KAGVTQTPRYLIKTRGQQVTLSCSPISGHRSVSWYQQTPGQGLQFLFEYFSETQRNKGNFPGRFSGRQFSNSRSEMNVSTLELGDSALYLCASSLGASGGSTDTQYFGPGTRLTVL.

The chain is built from TRBV4-1 and TRBJ2-7; 7 bases align to TRBD2. The CDR3 is made up of 15 amino acids. V was pared by 1 base and J by 0 bases, with 3 bases of the junction left unmatched. Germline values: CDR1 MGHRA, CDR2 YSYEKL. This CDR3 is CASSQVGGGSYEQYF. The CDR3 nucleotides are TGCGCCAGCAGCCAAGTTGGCGGGGGCTCCTACGAGCAGTACTTC.

This chain connects TRBV19 to TRBJ2-1; 8 nucleotides align to TRBD1. J was trimmed by 5 bases and V by 2 bases; bases with no gene match: 5. This CDR3 is 15 amino acids long. Germline CDR1 is LNHDA and CDR2 is SQIVND (reference sequence). The CDR3 DNA is TGTGCCAGTAGTATAATGGGACAGGTAAACAATGAGCAGTTCTTC. It is translated as CASSIMGQVNNEQFF.

This clone was counted a single time. V usage is TRBV3-1 (or the pseudogene TRBV3-2) and J usage is TRBJ2-5; D is ambiguous. This CDR3 contains 12 residues. The germline gives CDR1 LGHDT, CDR2 YNNKEL (reference sequence). Trimming shortened V by 3 bases and J by 5 bases, and 7 bases separated the two germline ends. The CDR3 sequence is CASSHYPETQYF. For the CDR3, the DNA is TGTGCCAGCAGCCATTATCCTGAGACCCAGTACTTC.

The gene calls are TRBV7-2 and TRBJ2-1, with TRBD1 identical over 8 bases. V lost 5 bases to trimming and J lost 5 bases; unmatched junction nucleotides: 5. Germline V CDR1 and CDR2: SGHTA, FQGNSA. The CDR3 sequence is 14 residues long. The CDR3: CASSARQGNNEQFF. CDR3 nucleotides: TGTGCCAGCAGCGCCCGACAGGGGAACAATGAGCAGTTCTTC.

V gene TRBV11-2 combines with J gene TRBJ1-4, with D maybe TRBD1 (5 bases). The CDR3 has 13 residues. The ends were cut back, 1 base at V and 12 bases at J, with 12 bases in the middle. Germline CDR1 reads SGHAT; CDR2 reads FQNNGV. CDR3 protein: CASSLGMGPELFF. CDR3 DNA sequence: TGTGCCAGCAGCTTAGGCATGGGGCCCGAACTGTTTTTT.

This chain connects TRBV30 to TRBJ1-2; D is unclear. CDR1 is GTSNPN and CDR2 is SVGIG in the germline V gene (reference sequence). The V end was cut by 0 bases, the J end by 8 bases, with 13 bases between. The CDR3 extends over 13 amino acids. The CDR3 DNA reads as TGTGCCTGGAGTGTAACGGGTGGCCGGGGCTACACCTTC. It yields the protein CAWSVTGGRGYTF.

The chain combines TRBV10-3 with TRBJ2-3; TRBD2 agrees at 14 bases. This CDR3 spans 21 amino acids. CDR1 is ENHRY, CDR2 SYGVKD, per germline. With 0 bases clipped from V and 0 bases from J, the junction kept 11 bases outside the gene matches. The CDR3 sequence: CAISESPGLAGEPYSTDTQYF. The CDR3 DNA is TGTGCCATCAGTGAGTCCCCGGGACTAGCGGGAGAACCCTATAGCACAGATACGCAGTATTTT.

The genes are TRBV28 and TRBJ1-4; D is uncertain. Germline V gene lookup returns CDR1 MDHEN and CDR2 SYDVKM. Trimming took 6 bases from V and 0 from J, leaving 11 bases between them. The CDR3 is 15 amino acids. The CDR3: CASRLTVATNEKLFF. The CDR3 DNA sequence: TGTGCCAGCAGACTGACTGTTGCAACTAATGAAAAACTGTTTTTT.

The chain is built from TRBV7-2 and TRBJ2-1; TRBD2 aligns across 10 bases. J lost 2 bases, V lost 7 bases, and 5 bases had no gene match. The CDR3 consists of 15 residues. The germline CDR1 and CDR2 sequences are SGHTA and FQGNSA. CDR3 in DNA: TGTGCCAGCATTTTCAGCGGGGGGGCCTACAATGAGCAGTTCTTC. Translating it yields CASIFSGGAYNEQFF.

The chain combines TRBV5-6 with TRBJ1-5; the D gene is possibly TRBD1 (5 bases). Germline V CDR1 and CDR2: SGHDT, YYEEEE. Between the trimmed V and J ends, which lost 2 bases and 4 bases, there was a span of 7 bases. The CDR3 runs to 13 residues. As DNA, the CDR3 is TGTGCCAGCAGCTTAGGGGTAAATCAGCCCCAGCATTTT. It yields the protein CASSLGVNQPQHF.

This clone showed up just once. The chain employs TRBV11-2 and TRBJ2-7, with D tentatively TRBD2 (6 bases). Germline CDR1 SGHAT, CDR2 FQNNGV. The CDR3 consists of 15 residues. Trimming removed 1 base from V and 2 bases from J, with 12 bases in between. The CDR3: CASSLAQRATYEQYF. Written as DNA, the CDR3 is TGTGCCAGCAGCTTAGCCCAGCGGGCCACCTACGAGCAGTACTTC.

The chain recombines TRBV4-1 with TRBJ2-7; 8 nucleotides match TRBD1. Germline V gives CDR1 MGHRA, CDR2 YSYEKL. CDR3 length equals 16 residues. The junction had 12 bases not matched to a gene; V was cut back by 2 bases and J by 6 bases. This CDR3 is CASSQPSGTGVTEQYF. CDR3 DNA: TGCGCCAGCAGCCAACCTTCCGGGACAGGTGTGACCGAGCAGTACTTC.

This sequence joins TRBV5-1 and TRBJ2-6, with 7 bases lining up with TRBD1. This CDR3 spans 16 amino acids. CDR1 and CDR2 from the germline V gene are SGHRS and YFSETQ. Trimming took 7 bases from V and 0 from J; bases not matched to a gene: 7. In nucleotides, the CDR3 is TGCGCCAGCGGTCCGGGACAGTTCTCTGGGGCCAACGTCCTGACTTTC. Translating it yields CASGPGQFSGANVLTF.

This chain links TRBV10-3 with TRBJ2-1, with 8 bases matching TRBD1. Germline assignment: CDR1 ENHRY and CDR2 SYGVKD. The CDR3 spans 17 residues. With 2 bases clipped from V and 3 bases from J, the junction kept 9 bases outside the gene matches. CDR3 coding DNA: TGTGCCATCAGTGAGCCTCGGGACAGGCTTAACTACAATGAGCAGTTCTTC. This encodes CAISEPRDRLNYNEQFF.

The chain has TRBV11-2 and TRBJ2-3; D gene ambiguous. Trimming left V 2 bases short and J 3 bases short, with 9 bases between. The CDR3 extends over 14 amino acids. Germline V gene sequence: CDR1 SGHAT, CDR2 FQNNGV. The CDR3 reads CASSLSTRTDTQYF. CDR3 DNA: TGTGCCAGCAGCTTAAGCACCAGGACAGATACGCAGTATTTT. The whole variable domain, filled in from reference TRBV11-2 and TRBJ2-3, reads EAGVAQSPRYKIIEKRQSVAFWCNPISGHATLYWYQQILGQGPKLLIQFQNNGVVDDSQLPKDRFSAERLKGVDSTLKIQPAKLEDSAVYLCASSLSTRTDTQYFGPGTRLTVL.